These 13 T cell receptor beta chains were sequenced from one sample in a study of blood T cell repertoires in COVID-19. Produced via immunoSEQ multiplex PCR; TCRdb's table is partial and in-frame only. The table has under 95,000 clones, roughly 87% seen once. The sample was peripheral blood. The origin of the receptors is a woman aged 80 or over with acute or convalescent COVID-19.

The J gene is TRBJ2-5, the V gene TRBV9; weak D call: TRBD2 (6 bases). The germline V and J ends were trimmed by 3 bases and 2 bases, with 20 bases remaining between them. This CDR3 spans 17 amino acids. Germline CDR1 and CDR2: SGDLS and YYNGEE. CDR3 amino acids: CASSAPTGIRGQETQYF. For the CDR3, the DNA is TGTGCCAGCAGCGCCCCAACTGGCATCCGGGGGCAAGAGACCCAGTACTTC.

This clone was seen a few times. The chain is built from TRBV19 and TRBJ1-1; TRBD1 might be the D (6 bases). Trimming shortened V by 4 bases and J by 2 bases, and 17 bases separated the two germline ends. In germline, CDR1 is LNHDA, CDR2 SQIVND (reference sequence). This CDR3 comprises 16 residues. CDR3 DNA: TGTGCCAGTAGTACCCAATCCAGGGGTTCTAACACTGAAGCTTTCTTT. Protein sequence: CASSTQSRGSNTEAFF.

The chain is built from TRBV14 and TRBJ1-3; no reliable D call. V shed 4 bases and J shed 3 bases, with 13 bases lying between them. CDR1 is SGHDN and CDR2 is FVKESK in the germline V gene. The CDR3 sequence is 15 residues long. CDR3 region: CASSPSSVGGNTIYF. The DNA of the CDR3 is TGTGCCAGCAGCCCCTCAAGCGTCGGTGGAAACACCATATATTTT.

The chain carries TRBV5-1 and TRBJ2-7; TRBD1 is a possible D gene (6 bases). Trimming took 0 bases from V and 2 from J, leaving 12 bases between them. CDR1 and CDR2 from the germline V gene are SGHRS and YFSETQ. CDR3 length equals 15 residues. The CDR3 protein is CASSLDGQKAYEQYF. Written as DNA, the CDR3 is TGCGCCAGCAGCTTGGATGGACAGAAAGCCTACGAGCAGTACTTC.

V usage is TRBV11-3 and J usage is TRBJ2-7; a possible D gene is TRBD2 (7 bases). The ends were cut back, 6 bases at V and 4 bases at J, with 19 bases in the middle. CDR1 and CDR2 from the germline V gene are SGHNT and YENEEA. This CDR3 is built from 15 residues. For the CDR3, the DNA is TGTGCCAGCAGTCTAGAAGGGGGGGAAACTTACGAGCAGTACTTC. It translates to CASSLEGGETYEQYF.

The chain links TRBV6-6 to TRBJ1-1; D is undetermined. The V gene's germline CDR1 is MNHNY and CDR2 SVGAGI (reference sequence). Trimming took off 5 bases at V and 1 base at J, with 8 bases between the two ends. The CDR3 loop spans 13 amino acids. The CDR3 bases are TGTGCCAGCAGTCAGCGGGGGAACACTGAAGCTTTCTTT. This translates into CASSQRGNTEAFF.

The rearrangement links TRBV28 to TRBJ1-5; 10 bases map to TRBD1. The ends lost 7 bases at V and 2 bases at J; junction bases unmatched: 8. Germline assignment: CDR1 MDHEN and CDR2 SYDVKM. This CDR3 contains 16 residues. The DNA for the CDR3 is TGTGCCAGCAACCCAGACAGGGGGCTTGGCAATCAGCCCCAGCATTTT. Amino acids: CASNPDRGLGNQPQHF.

This clone was recorded at least ten times. This sequence joins TRBV28 and TRBJ2-7; the match to TRBD1 covers 9 bases. The CDR3 runs to 15 residues. Germline values: CDR1 MDHEN, CDR2 SYDVKM. J lost 3 bases, V lost 4 bases, and 7 bases had no gene match. The CDR3 coding sequence is TGTGCCAGCAGTTCTCCAGGACAGGGGCGCTACGAGCAGTACTTC. It yields the protein CASSSPGQGRYEQYF.

This chain joins TRBV6-6 and TRBJ1-5; D ambiguous. The length of the CDR3 is 13 residues. Trimming stripped 10 bases from V and 0 bases from J, with 10 bases between. Looked up from germline, CDR1 is MNHNY and CDR2 is SVGAGI (reference sequence). CDR3 in DNA: TGTGCCAATGGTGGGAGTAGCAATCAGCCCCAGCATTTT. The encoded protein is CANGGSSNQPQHF.

The chain is built from TRBV20-1 and TRBJ1-1, with a weak D call TRBD1 (6 bases). CDR3 length: 10 residues. V lost 7 bases, J lost 10 bases, and 13 bases lay in between. Germline CDR1 and CDR2: DFQATT and SNEGSKA (reference sequence). CDR3 nucleotides: TGCAGTGGCGGGGGGCGTGGAGCTTTCTTT. Protein: CSGGGRGAFF.

The chain couples TRBV5-6 to TRBJ2-2; no reliable D call. Between the trimmed V and J ends, which lost 4 bases and 1 base, there was a span of 2 bases. The length of the CDR3 is 12 residues. Germline-derived CDR1 and CDR2 are SGHDT and YYEEEE. Written as DNA, the CDR3 is TGTGCCAGCAGCCGGAACACCGGGGAGCTGTTTTTT. Translating it yields CASSRNTGELFF.

This clone appeared a single time. V is TRBV9 and J is TRBJ1-3; 7 nucleotides align to TRBD1. The CDR3 sequence is 15 residues long. V gave up 3 bases and J gave up 0 bases; unmatched junction bases: 3. Germline lookup yields CDR1 SGDLS and CDR2 YYNGEE. In DNA, the CDR3 is TGTGCCAGCAGCGACGGGACAGTCTCTGGAAACACCATATATTTT. This gives the protein CASSDGTVSGNTIYF.

The chain combines TRBV5-6 with TRBJ1-5; TRBD1 aligns across 8 bases. The germline CDR1 and CDR2 sequences are SGHDT and YYEEEE. The J segment lost 3 bases and the V segment lost 3 bases, leaving 5 bases of the junction unmatched. This CDR3 spans 15 amino acids. In DNA form, the CDR3 reads TGTGCCAGCAGCTCGACAGGGGTCAACAATCAGCCCCAGCATTTT. It encodes CASSSTGVNNQPQHF.